This entry describes one TCR beta chain. No antigen is known for it. A much larger clonotype is one base distant, so this may be a read error. This sample is drawn from a study of tumor and adjacent non-tumor tissue in lung cancer. Study-level information: Aged about 31 to 80 years, patients included 10 men and 4 to 6 women with stage I to III disease. Study-level findings and limits: TCR diversity was significantly greater in tumor than normal lung tissue. Top 100 clones took a larger repertoire share in normal lung.

No cell sorting was done before RNA was extracted from the tissue. The normal lung tissue was taken more than 3 cm from the tumor edge. Between August and November 2014, newly diagnosed, chemotherapy-naive lung cancer patients underwent thoracic surgery in China. The library came from three nested PCR rounds adapted from ARM-PCR protocols. MiXCR was run by TCRdb on the multiplex PCR reads, yielding one entry per CDR3 protein. The repertoire holds about 110,000 distinct CDR3 sequences, with 50% to 70% as singletons. This CDR3 has 11 residues. In germline, CDR1 is MDHEN, CDR2 SYDVKM. The TCR originated in a man in his sixties with non-small cell lung cancer. This sequence joins TRBV28 and TRBJ2-3; TRBD1 matches at 7 bases. Sequencing was done on a sample of distant non-tumor lung tissue. Written as DNA, the CDR3 is TGTGCCAGCACCCCACGGACAGGAATCAACTTT. Translating it yields CASTPRTGINF.